These 19 T cell receptor beta chains share one sample of origin, sequenced in a study of T cell responses to AZD1222 COVID-19 vaccine. This table comes from immunoSEQ multiplex PCR, and its TCRdb copy is limited to in-frame clones, with some not included. The table lists around 87,000 clones, about nine tenths of them singletons. The starting material was peripheral blood, obtained on day 0 of AZD1222 vaccination. The receptors originated from an adult in good health.

The CDR3 nucleotides read TGTGCCAGCAGGGCCTCTCCTAACTATGGCTACACCTTC. Translation gives CASRASPNYGYTF. This chain connects TRBV2 to TRBJ1-2; D remains unclear. Germline CDR1 reads SNHLY; CDR2 reads FYNNEI. This CDR3 spans 13 amino acids. The V end lost 6 bases, the J end lost 0 bases, and 8 bases lay between the germline ends.

The chain joins TRBV7-3 to TRBJ2-1, with TRBD2 matching over 8 bases. Germline trimming cut 0 bases from V and 6 bases from J; bases unmatched to any gene: 10. CDR1 and CDR2 (germline): SGHTA, FQGTGA. This CDR3 region has 17 residues. The CDR3 coding sequence is TGTGCCAGCAGCTTAACGCAGGCTAGCGGGCGATTCAATGAGCAGTTCTTC. Its translation is CASSLTQASGRFNEQFF.

This rearrangement joins TRBV3-1 (or the pseudogene TRBV3-2) to TRBJ2-2; perhaps D is TRBD1 or TRBD2 (6 bases each). Between the trimmed V and J ends, which lost 4 bases and 7 bases, there was a span of 16 bases. CDR1 and CDR2 (germline): LGHDT, YNNKEL (reference sequence). This CDR3 contains 15 residues. The CDR3 here is CASSLSGAGDGELFF. Written as DNA, the CDR3 is TGTGCCAGCAGCCTCTCGGGGGCAGGGGACGGGGAGCTGTTTTTT.

The chain is built from TRBV2 and TRBJ2-5, with 13 bases matching TRBD2. Germline values: CDR1 SNHLY, CDR2 FYNNEI. V shed 5 bases, J shed 4 bases, and the junction held 13 bases outside the gene matches. The CDR3 totals 18 residues. The CDR3 bases are TGTGCCAGCAGTAGGGGACTAACTAGCGGGGGGGCCGGAGAGACCCAGTACTTC. Translation gives CASSRGLTSGGAGETQYF.

The chain is built from TRBV6-5 and TRBJ1-6; 8 bases are a match to TRBD1. Trimming cost V 6 bases and J 7 bases; bases outside gene matches: 5. From germline, CDR1 is MNHEY and CDR2 SVGAGI. The CDR3 has 14 amino acids. DNA for the CDR3: TGTGCCAGCAGCCGGGACAGGCTAAATTCACCCCTCCACTTT. Translated, it gives CASSRDRLNSPLHF.

The genes are TRBV5-4 and TRBJ2-1, with 12 bases aligning to TRBD2. V shed 0 bases, J shed 15 bases, and the junction held 10 bases outside the gene matches. This CDR3 has 15 amino acids. Germline CDR1 and CDR2: SGHNT and YYREEE (reference sequence). Here the CDR3 reads CASSLAGTSGPGGFF. The CDR3 DNA reads TGTGCCAGCAGCTTGGCCGGGACTAGCGGGCCCGGAGGGTTCTTC.

J is TRBJ1-5 and V is TRBV5-5, with D uncertain. The germline V and J ends were trimmed by 1 base and 0 bases, with 14 bases remaining between them. This CDR3 is 17 amino acids long. Germline V gives CDR1 SGHKS, CDR2 YYEKEE (reference sequence). CDR3: CASSLSLPYYSNQPQHF. As DNA, the CDR3 is TGTGCCAGCAGCTTGTCTCTCCCCTATTATAGCAATCAGCCCCAGCATTTT.

The rearrangement links TRBV24-1 to TRBJ2-2; D is possibly TRBD1 (7 bases). The V end was cut by 7 bases, the J end by 1 base, with 12 bases between. Germline-derived CDR1 and CDR2 are KGHDR and SFDVKD. The CDR3 is made up of 15 amino acids. Written as DNA, the CDR3 is TGTGCCACCAGCGGGGGACAGTTGAACACCGGGGAGCTGTTTTTT. This encodes CATSGGQLNTGELFF.

The rearrangement links TRBV5-6 to TRBJ1-6; 7 positions match TRBD1. The germline CDR1 and CDR2 sequences are SGHDT and YYEEEE. CDR3 length: 15 amino acids. Losses at the gene ends were 5 bases for V and 6 bases for J; bases not matched to a gene: 8. CDR3 bases: TGTGCCAGCAGGACAGGGTCGTCCAGTAATTCACCCCTCCACTTT. Its translation is CASRTGSSSNSPLHF.

V is TRBV28 and J is TRBJ2-1; maybe TRBD1 (6 bases). This CDR3 comprises 13 residues. Germline CDR1 reads MDHEN; CDR2 reads SYDVKM. V was shortened by 3 bases and J by 9 bases, with 12 bases between the two germline ends. In nucleotides, the CDR3 is TGTGCCAGCAGTTTGGGGGCTAGTCGTGAGCAGTTCTTC. Translated: CASSLGASREQFF. Combining the CDR3 with reference TRBV28 and TRBJ2-1 gives the whole variable domain DVKVTQSSRYLVKRTGEKVFLECVQDMDHENMFWYRQDPGLGLRLIYFSYDVKMKEKGDIPEGYSVSREKKERFSLILESASTNQTSMYLCASSLGASREQFFGPGTRLTVL.

This chain connects TRBV19 to TRBJ1-2; the match to TRBD1 covers 9 bases. The CDR3 contains 15 residues. In germline, CDR1 is LNHDA, CDR2 SQIVND (reference sequence). The V and J ends lost 6 bases and 2 bases, in that order; junction bases with no gene match: 7. The CDR3 nucleotides read TGTGCCAGTAGGGACATGGGGACAGGGAACTATGGCTACACCTTC. It is translated as CASRDMGTGNYGYTF.

The chain is built from TRBV5-6 and TRBJ2-5; D is unresolved. The CDR3 extends over 11 amino acids. Germline V lookup: CDR1 SGHDT, CDR2 YYEEEE. Trimming cost V 3 bases and J 0 bases, with 0 bases left between them. This CDR3 is CASSYQETQYF. In DNA, the CDR3 is TGTGCCAGCAGCTACCAAGAGACCCAGTACTTC. Full variable domain (remainder filled in from reference TRBV5-6 and TRBJ2-5): DAGVTQSPTHLIKTRGQQVTLRCSPKSGHDTVSWYQQALGQGPQFIFQYYEEEERQRGNFPDRFSGHQFPNYSSELNVNALLLGDSALYLCASSYQETQYFGPGTRLLVL.

The rearrangement joins TRBV4-1 to TRBJ2-7; no firm D call. Germline V gene data show CDR1 as MGHRA and CDR2 as YSYEKL. Trimming cost V 8 bases and J 6 bases, with 17 bases left between them. The CDR3 is 13 amino acids. The DNA of the CDR3 is TGCGCCAGCCGGTCTTCTATGAGTCTCGAGCAGTACTTC. It translates to CASRSSMSLEQYF.

The table lists this clone with a count of one. The V gene is TRBV10-2, the J gene TRBJ2-5; tentative D call: TRBD2 (5 bases). Trimming removed 7 bases from V and 1 base from J, with 13 bases in between. The CDR3 runs to 14 residues. Germline loops: CDR1 WSHSY, CDR2 SAAADI. The CDR3 DNA reads TGCGCCAGCAAGGCGGGCTGGGGCCAAGAGACCCAGTACTTC. It yields the protein CASKAGWGQETQYF.

The V call is TRBV6-2 or TRBV6-3, the J call TRBJ2-7, with a possible D match to TRBD2 (5 bases). Germline V gene lookup returns CDR1 MNHEY and CDR2 SVGEGT. The CDR3 has 14 residues. V gave up 2 bases and J gave up 0 bases, with 8 bases separating them. The CDR3 reads CASSYETTSYEQYF. The CDR3 DNA sequence: TGTGCCAGCAGTTACGAGACTACCTCCTACGAGCAGTACTTC.

The J gene is TRBJ1-6, the V gene TRBV5-1; no definite D call. Germline CDR1 and CDR2: SGHRS and YFSETQ. CDR3 length: 13 amino acids. Trimming cost V 6 bases and J 7 bases, with 11 bases left between them. CDR3 DNA: TGCGCCAGCACCCCGAGGCCAAATTCACCCCTCCACTTT. Residues: CASTPRPNSPLHF.

The rearrangement uses TRBV11-2 and TRBJ2-7; D might be TRBD1 (6 bases). Trimming shortened V by 5 bases and J by 5 bases, and 10 bases separated the two germline ends. This CDR3 spans 12 amino acids. CDR1 and CDR2 (germline): SGHAT, FQNNGV. In DNA form, the CDR3 reads TGTGCCAGCAGCCGAAACAGGGACGAGCAGTACTTC. Its translation: CASSRNRDEQYF. Full variable domain (rest looked up from reference TRBV11-2 and TRBJ2-7): EAGVAQSPRYKIIEKRQSVAFWCNPISGHATLYWYQQILGQGPKLLIQFQNNGVVDDSQLPKDRFSAERLKGVDSTLKIQPAKLEDSAVYLCASSRNRDEQYFGPGTRLTVT.

The rearrangement uses TRBV5-4 and TRBJ2-2; no clear D gene. The CDR3 has 14 residues. In germline, CDR1 is SGHNT, CDR2 YYREEE (reference sequence). The V gene lost 2 bases and the J gene lost 14 bases, with 19 bases spanning the gap. Here the CDR3 DNA reads TGTGCCAGCAGCTTTGCGTGGGGTTCCAGGTCCCTGTTTTTT. The encoded protein is CASSFAWGSRSLFF.

The chain combines TRBV6-5 with TRBJ1-5; 8 nucleotides line up with TRBD1. The CDR3 is made up of 15 amino acids. Germline V lookup: CDR1 MNHEY, CDR2 SVGAGI. V lost 5 bases to trimming and J lost 7 bases; unmatched junction nucleotides: 10. The CDR3 DNA sequence: TGTGCCAGCAGTAATGGACAGGGAAGAAACCAGCCCCAGCATTTT. Its protein product is CASSNGQGRNQPQHF.